This entry lists 21 T cell receptor beta chains sequenced from one sample in a study of T cell responses to AZD1222 COVID-19 vaccine. Profiled with immunoSEQ multiplex PCR; TCRdb holds only in-frame clones, not every one. The repertoire holds 150,000 to 200,000 clones, approximately 95% seen once, with about 3.9% in the top ten. The sequencing here drew on peripheral blood, taken on day 0 of AZD1222 vaccination. The receptor set was obtained from an adult in good health.

The table lists this clone with a count of one. The V gene is TRBV18, the J gene TRBJ2-2, with 9 positions matching TRBD2. The CDR3 runs to 17 residues. Trimming took 4 bases from V and 7 from J; bases not matched to a gene: 13. CDR1 is KGHSH and CDR2 is LQKENI in the germline V gene. The CDR3 is CASSQAGLADVHGELFF. Here the CDR3 DNA reads TGTGCCAGCTCACAGGCGGGACTAGCTGATGTTCACGGGGAGCTGTTTTTT.

The rearrangement joins TRBV25-1 to TRBJ1-1; TRBD1 might be the D (6 bases). V was pared by 3 bases and J by 0 bases, with 11 bases between. Germline loops: CDR1 MGHDK, CDR2 SYGVNS. The CDR3 sequence is 15 residues long. The DNA for the CDR3 is TGTGCCAGCAGTGACACAGGGCTAATGAACACTGAAGCTTTCTTT. Translating gives CASSDTGLMNTEAFF.

The chain carries TRBV27 and TRBJ1-4, with no clear D. Germline V gene sequence: CDR1 MNHEY, CDR2 SMNVEV (reference sequence). CDR3 length: 14 amino acids. V gave up 4 bases and J gave up 7 bases, with 13 bases separating them. CDR3 coding DNA: TGTGCCAGCAGTTCAGCCAGGAGGCGTGAAAAACTGTTTTTT. It codes for CASSSARRREKLFF.

The sample holds one count of this clone. This chain joins TRBV6-1 and TRBJ1-4, with D perhaps matching TRBD1 (5 bases). Trimming took off 1 base at V and 8 bases at J, with 11 bases between the two ends. In germline, CDR1 is MNHNS, CDR2 SASEGT. The CDR3 totals 14 residues. The CDR3 DNA reads as TGTGCCAGCAGTGAAGGACCGTGGGACGAAAAACTGTTTTTT. This codes for CASSEGPWDEKLFF.

This CDR3 reads CAINPGTSSSYEQYF. As DNA, the CDR3 is TGTGCCATCAATCCCGGGACCTCGAGCTCCTACGAGCAGTACTTC. This chain joins TRBV10-3 and TRBJ2-7, with D perhaps TRBD1 or TRBD2 (5 bases each). Trimming pared 7 bases from V and 0 bases from J, leaving 16 bases between. The CDR3 covers 15 residues. In germline, CDR1 is ENHRY, CDR2 SYGVKD.

The V gene is TRBV12-5, the J gene TRBJ1-1; the D is unclear. Germline CDR1 LGHNT, CDR2 FRNRAP. V was trimmed by 5 bases and J by 0 bases, leaving 7 bases between them. This CDR3 is 13 amino acids long. The CDR3 DNA reads TGTGCTAGTGGTCCAGAGTTGAACACTGAAGCTTTCTTT. Its translation: CASGPELNTEAFF. Supplemented by reference TRBV12-5 and TRBJ1-1, the full variable domain reads DARVTQTPRHKVTEMGQEVTMRCQPILGHNTVFWYRQTMMQGLELLAYFRNRAPLDDSGMPKDRFSAEMPDATLATLKIQPSEPRDSAVYFCASGPELNTEAFFGQGTRLTVV.

The rearrangement links TRBV6-5 to TRBJ2-3; TRBD2 is a possible D gene (5 bases). Germline CDR1 MNHEY, CDR2 SVGAGI. The CDR3 sequence is 15 residues long. The ends were cut back, 4 bases at V and 6 bases at J, with 17 bases in the middle. The CDR3: CASSSQTGYLDTQYF. In DNA, the CDR3 is TGTGCCAGCAGTTCCCAAACGGGGTACCTCGATACGCAGTATTTT.

The chain links TRBV2 to TRBJ2-7; D is possibly TRBD1 (5 bases). The CDR3 covers 14 residues. V lost 5 bases, J lost 2 bases, and 13 bases lay in between. The germline V gene encodes CDR1 SNHLY and CDR2 FYNNEI. CDR3 coding DNA: TGTGCCAGCAGTTGGGGCAGGGAAGCCTACGAGCAGTACTTC. As protein: CASSWGREAYEQYF.

This clone was observed a few times. The chain combines TRBV5-1 with TRBJ1-4; D unresolved. CDR1 and CDR2 (germline): SGHRS, YFSETQ. CDR3 length: 15 amino acids. The V end was cut by 0 bases, the J end by 5 bases, with 11 bases between. The CDR3 nucleotides read TGCGCCAGCAGCTTGGAAAGTTCTCCCAATGAAAAACTGTTTTTT. This translates into CASSLESSPNEKLFF.

The chain has TRBV10-3 and TRBJ2-1, with 7 bases matching TRBD2. Germline V lookup: CDR1 ENHRY, CDR2 SYGVKD. The CDR3 covers 17 residues. V lost 10 bases and J lost 1; bases outside the gene matches: 16. This CDR3 is CATFEGVGGPSYNEQFF. CDR3 DNA sequence: TGTGCCACCTTTGAGGGTGTGGGAGGGCCGTCCTACAATGAGCAGTTCTTC.

The DNA for the CDR3 is TGTGCCAGCAGCTTTATGACAGGAGACTACGAGCAGTACTTC. This gives the protein CASSFMTGDYEQYF. The chain links TRBV11-2 to TRBJ2-7; a possible D gene is TRBD1 (6 bases). The length of the CDR3 is 14 residues. Between the trimmed V and J ends, which lost 3 bases and 3 bases, there was a span of 12 bases. From germline, CDR1 is SGHAT and CDR2 FQNNGV.

The V gene is TRBV7-9, the J gene TRBJ2-2, with D hard to call. Germline assignment: CDR1 SEHNR and CDR2 FQNEAQ (reference sequence). Trimming took off 2 bases at V and 6 bases at J, with 7 bases between the two ends. The CDR3 spans 13 residues. Here the CDR3 DNA reads TGTGCCAGCAGCTTATATTCTCCCGGGGAGCTGTTTTTT. This codes for CASSLYSPGELFF.

The chain is built from TRBV10-1 and TRBJ1-2, with TRBD1 matching 8 bases. Germline V gene lookup returns CDR1 WNHNN and CDR2 SYGVQD (reference sequence). V lost 4 bases and J lost 7; bases outside the gene matches: 8. This CDR3 has 14 residues. CDR3 DNA: TGCGCCAGCAGTGGGGACAGGAGGATCGGTGGCTACACCTTC. Translation: CASSGDRRIGGYTF.

A few counts support this clone. The rearrangement links TRBV7-9 to TRBJ2-7; D is unclear. Per germline, CDR1 SEHNR and CDR2 FQNEAQ (reference sequence). Trimming removed 1 base from V and 7 bases from J, with 14 bases in between. This CDR3 has 14 amino acids. CDR3 sequence reads: CASSLDRLLEEQYF. CDR3 sequence (DNA): TGTGCCAGCAGCTTAGACCGACTCCTTGAGGAGCAGTACTTC.

The chain recombines TRBV5-4 with TRBJ1-2; 7 bases match TRBD1. Per the germline V gene, CDR1 is SGHNT and CDR2 is YYREEE (reference sequence). This CDR3 spans 19 amino acids. Losses at the gene ends were 4 bases for V and 4 bases for J; bases not matched to a gene: 22. The CDR3 sequence is CASSGGKGPTGTAGYGYTF. The CDR3 coding sequence is TGTGCCAGCAGCGGGGGTAAAGGACCTACCGGGACAGCCGGCTATGGCTACACCTTC.

The chain combines TRBV11-3 with TRBJ1-1; 7 nucleotides align to TRBD1. This CDR3 contains 13 residues. Germline CDR1 and CDR2: SGHNT and YENEEA. V trimming: 6 bases; J trimming: 5 bases; junction bases outside the gene matches: 6. CDR3 sequence: CASSFSGGTEAFF. The CDR3 DNA reads as TGTGCCAGCAGTTTTTCAGGGGGGACTGAAGCTTTCTTT.

V usage is TRBV2 and J usage is TRBJ1-4; 10 nucleotides align to TRBD1. This CDR3 comprises 16 residues. Looked up from germline, CDR1 is SNHLY and CDR2 is FYNNEI. The V segment lost 0 bases and the J segment 8 bases; nucleotides outside the gene matches: 6. CDR3 protein: CASSEALGTGDEKLFF. In DNA, the CDR3 is TGTGCCAGCAGTGAAGCGCTCGGGACAGGGGACGAAAAACTGTTTTTT.

This chain links TRBV7-8 with TRBJ1-5; 7 positions agree with TRBD1. Germline CDR1 reads SGHVS; CDR2 reads FQNEAQ. CDR3 size: 16 residues. J was trimmed by 0 bases and V by 2 bases; bases with no gene match: 4. The CDR3 DNA reads TGTGCCAGCAGCTTACAGGGGGACGGTAGCAATCAGCCCCAGCATTTT. It yields the protein CASSLQGDGSNQPQHF.

The rearrangement joins TRBV28 to TRBJ2-2; TRBD1 agrees at 8 bases. Germline V gene lookup returns CDR1 MDHEN and CDR2 SYDVKM. Trimming took 2 bases from V and 5 from J; bases not matched to a gene: 4. CDR3 length equals 15 residues. CDR3 loop: CASSLGRQGTGELFF. The CDR3 nucleotides are TGTGCCAGCAGTTTAGGCAGACAGGGGACCGGGGAGCTGTTTTTT.

This clone showed up just a few times. The V call is TRBV6-4, the J call TRBJ1-4, with D perhaps TRBD1 (6 bases). The CDR3 extends over 15 amino acids. Per the germline V gene, CDR1 is MRHNA and CDR2 is SNTAGT. Deletions cut 3 bases from V and 5 bases from J, with 13 bases between. This chain's CDR3 is CASSESGQPNEKLFF. The CDR3 region has the DNA TGTGCCAGCAGTGAAAGTGGACAGCCAAATGAAAAACTGTTTTTT.

CDR3 loop: CASGYSGGRSYEQYF. DNA of the CDR3: TGTGCCAGCGGATATAGCGGGGGCCGATCCTACGAGCAGTACTTC. The J gene is TRBJ2-7, the V gene TRBV6-5, with TRBD2 matching over 9 bases. Germline loops: CDR1 MNHEY, CDR2 SVGAGI. Trimming cost V 8 bases and J 1 base; bases outside gene matches: 9. The CDR3 length is 15 residues.